The 3 T cell receptor beta chains presented below share a single source sample, sequenced in a study of glioma-infiltrating T cells. The iRepertoire nested amplicon-rescue multiplex PCR amplified TCR alpha and beta CDR3s from RNA. Each CDR3 protein is one row after TCRdb ran MiXCR on the multiplex PCR reads. The table lists roughly 200,000 distinct CDR3 sequences, around 40% of them singletons. Material: glioma tissue, nonneoplastic brain tissue, or PBMCs (not recorded which). The receptors originated from a human donor with low-grade glioma or glioblastoma, undergoing nonglioma brain surgery, or in good health (not recorded which).

A word on this clonotype: This may be a read error: a much more frequent sequence differs by one nucleotide. The V and J genes are TRBV2 and TRBJ1-4; D possibly corresponds to TRBD1 (5 bases). The CDR3 runs to 12 residues. V lost 6 bases, J lost 8 bases, and 10 bases lay in between. Looked up from germline, CDR1 is SNHLY and CDR2 is FYNNEI. The CDR3 nucleotides are TGTGCCAGCAGCAAGGGGTACGAAAAACTGTTTTTT. Amino acids: CASSKGYEKLFF.

This clonotype was recorded many times. The rearrangement links TRBV20-1 to TRBJ2-1, with 8 positions matching TRBD1. The germline gives CDR1 DFQATT, CDR2 SNEGSKA (reference sequence). V was clipped by 6 bases and J by 3 bases; unmatched bases: 7. There are 14 residues in the CDR3. The CDR3 DNA follows: TGCAGTGCGCCCGGGACAGGAGTCTACAATGAGCAGTTCTTC. This gives the protein CSAPGTGVYNEQFF.

For this clonotype: Being one base from a much bigger clone, this may be a read error. The V gene is TRBV24-1, the J gene TRBJ2-5; no clear D gene. Germline CDR1 is KGHDR and CDR2 is SFDVKD. The CDR3 consists of 11 residues. V was clipped by 9 bases and J by 0 bases, with 4 bases between them. The CDR3 coding sequence is TGTGCCACCGGGCACCAAGAGACCCAGTACTTC. Its protein product is CATGHQETQYF.